This T cell receptor (beta chain) originates from a study of blood T cell repertoires in COVID-19. Overall study: The samples span acute and convalescent COVID-19 from the United States, Italy and Spain.

This clone appeared once. Other nucleotide sequences from this sample produce the same CDR3. This CDR3 region has 11 residues. CDR1 is DFQATT and CDR2 is SNEGSKA in the germline V gene (reference sequence). V gave up 3 bases and J gave up 5 bases, with 7 bases separating them. Here immunoSEQ multiplex PCR was the method, and the copy in TCRdb shows in-frame clones only, minus some. In the table there are 250,000 or so clones, roughly 87% of which are singletons. Sequenced: peripheral blood. The rearrangement uses TRBV20-1 and TRBJ1-1; D uncertain. This sequence originates from a woman aged 35 to 49 who had recovered from COVID-19. CDR3 bases: TGCAGTGCTAGGGGCGGGACTGAAGCTTTCTTT. It translates to CSARGGTEAFF.